Reported below is one T cell receptor beta chain. The antigen it recognizes is unknown. No base-level quality is on record; no much larger clone is a single base apart. This sample stems from a study of blood T cell repertoires in COVID-19 (TCRdb year 2020). About the study as a whole: Samples from collaborators originated in the United States, Italy and Spain and spanned both the acute and convalescent phases of COVID-19. Nearly every sample came with metadata listing a de-identified subject ID, COVID-19 status, age in years and sex. The repertoires were made available in a free public database intended to serve as a resource for research on the immune response to SARS-CoV-2. Where available, HLA class I and class II types were obtained from metadata supplied by the sample provider rather than from assay-based typing. The prospective study material was composed of cDNA or gDNA derived from T cells, B-cell-depleted T cells, or PBMCs. The samples were drawn from two sources: the first 160 participants of the ongoing ImmuneRACE study, and over 1,000 subjects contributed by 6 global collaborators. The dataset comprised deeply sampled blood TCRbeta repertoires from subjects exposed to, actively infected with, or recovered from COVID-19. The full study reports these points: How much clinical and demographic metadata was included differed by source and by participant, and the metadata was provided uncurated.

The CDR3 starts with the cysteine, ends with the phenylalanine, and has 12 residues. The CDR3 DNA has 36 bases and is translated from base 1. Trimming at the junction amounts to 4 bases on V and 1 base on J, and the germline ends lie 2 bases apart. The germline V gene specifies SQVTM as CDR1 and ANQGSEA as CDR2. The immunoSEQ Assay, a bias-controlled multiplex PCR, was used to amplify TCRbeta CDR3 regions from genomic DNA. The paper's processing steps were these. The number of nucleated cells in each sample was estimated from the amplification of reference gene primers within the assay. To quantify the absolute abundance of each unique TCRbeta CDR3 rearrangement, sequence reads were collapsed and filtered. Productive Simpson clonality was computed per sample as the square root of Simpson's diversity index over productive rearrangements. Held by TCRdb, this immuneACCESS table contains in-frame sequences only and omits some clones. Under half of the omission traces to an unresolved V gene where checked; the cause of the rest is unknown. V and J calls and clone size are copied from that table; D and trimming were computed from the DNA. Recorded for this sample are fewer than 350,000 clones; less than 85% of them occurred a single time. The ten largest account for 2% to 3% of the sample.

Participants in the prospective study were enrolled through a virtual design, were aged about 18 to 100 years, and lived in approximately 25 United States geographic areas. Cohort assignment in the prospective study relied on participant-reported clinical history from a screening survey and a study questionnaire. Recovered participants in ImmuneRACE Cohort 3 were defined as having two consecutive negative NP/OP PCR tests, clearance from a healthcare professional, or resolution of symptoms. In the prospective study, whole blood, serum and a nasopharyngeal or oropharyngeal swab were collected from each participant by mobile phlebotomists. Over a 2-month period, participants in the prospective study had the option of providing additional blood draws and questionnaires. Before DNA extraction, blood samples from the prospective study were shipped at room temperature or frozen.

The clonotype originates from a woman in her forties or fifties who had recovered from COVID-19. The rearrangement combines TRBV29-1 with TRBJ2-6, with no confidently assigned D gene. Sequencing was performed on PBMCs or T cells enriched from blood (not recorded which). CDR3 loop: CSVASGANVLTF. The bases read TGCAGCGTTGCTTCTGGGGCCAACGTCCTGACTTTC.